This entry features one T cell receptor beta chain sequence. As yet, its antigen is unknown. Naive CD45RA+ and memory CD45RO+ CD4+ or CD8+ T cells were FACS-sorted. The repertoire was sequenced with immunoSEQ multiplex PCR; TCRdb's copy has only in-frame clones and lacks some. The sample holds 29,000 or so clones; about 79% are singletons and the top ten take around 2.3%. The data were obtained in a study of regulatory dendritic cells for organ transplantation. Study-wide findings and caveats: Naive T cells showed high diversity, memory cells less, memory CD8+ least. Among resting subsets, memory CD8+ cells contained the most alloreactive clonotypes. Mature dendritic cells appeared to drive more memory CD8+ clonal expansion than regulatory ones.

What was sequenced was memory CD4+ T cells from blood. Subset specified: CD45RO+ memory T cells. The sequence was collected from a human donor in good health.

CDR3 residues: CASSTTGQNTDTQYF. The CDR3 DNA is TGTGCCAGCAGCACGACGGGACAAAACACAGATACGCAGTATTTT. The chain is built from TRBV6-5 and TRBJ2-3; tentative D call: TRBD1 (6 bases). The CDR3 has 15 amino acids. V was cut by 6 bases and J by 2 bases, with 15 bases left in between. The germline V gene has CDR1 MNHEY and CDR2 SVGAGI.